One T cell receptor (beta chain) is described in this entry. The data are from a study of blood T cell repertoires in COVID-19. Across the study: Acute and convalescent COVID-19 samples came from the United States, Italy and Spain.

The data were produced by immunoSEQ multiplex PCR, yet TCRdb's version contains in-frame clones alone and is incomplete. Of approximately 240,000 clones in the sample, around 82% were seen once. The receptor was isolated from a woman aged 25 to 39 who had recovered from COVID-19. The sample comprised peripheral blood.

CDR3 nucleotide sequence: TGTGCCAGCAGGCCGACAGGGGGGATGCACGAGCAGTACTTC. Amino acid sequence: CASRPTGGMHEQYF. The V call is TRBV6-5, the J call TRBJ2-7, with 9 bases matching TRBD1. The CDR3 has 14 residues. The ends lost 6 bases at V and 5 bases at J; junction bases unmatched: 8. Germline CDR1 and CDR2: MNHEY and SVGAGI.